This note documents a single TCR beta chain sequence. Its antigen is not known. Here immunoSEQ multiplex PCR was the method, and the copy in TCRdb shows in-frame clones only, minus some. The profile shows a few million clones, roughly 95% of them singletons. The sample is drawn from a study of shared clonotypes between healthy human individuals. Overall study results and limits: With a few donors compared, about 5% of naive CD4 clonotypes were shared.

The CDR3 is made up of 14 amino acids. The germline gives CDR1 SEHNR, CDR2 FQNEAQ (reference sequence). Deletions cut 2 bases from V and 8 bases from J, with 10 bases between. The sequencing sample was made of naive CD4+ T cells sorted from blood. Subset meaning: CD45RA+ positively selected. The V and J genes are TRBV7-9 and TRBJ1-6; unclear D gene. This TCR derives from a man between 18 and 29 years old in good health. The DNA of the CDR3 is TGTGCCAGCAGCTTATCGGCAGGATATTCACCCCTCCACTTT. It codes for CASSLSAGYSPLHF.